This TCR beta chain is from a study of cytomegalovirus exposure and HLA in healthy donors. Study-wide findings and caveats: Later analysis demonstrated an association between a missense DCLRE1C variant and TCR beta V- and J-gene trimming.

The study ran its PCR with 60 Vbeta and 13 Jbeta primers. Clones were read by immunoSEQ multiplex PCR, and TCRdb kept only the in-frame ones, dropping some. The sample holds fewer than 250,000 clones, approximately 85% seen once. Germline-derived CDR1 and CDR2 are MNHNY and SVGAGI (reference sequence). V was shortened by 0 bases and J by 5 bases, with 10 bases between the two germline ends. This CDR3 region has 14 residues. With respect to this clone: Antigen unknown.

The TCR was taken from a man aged 18 to 30 in good health and CMV-seronegative. Sequencing was carried out using PBMCs. The rearrangement uses TRBV6-6 and TRBJ1-1; D is unclear. The CDR3 region has the DNA TGTGCCAGCAGTTACTCGATGGGAGGTACTGAAGCTTTCTTT. Its protein is CASSYSMGGTEAFF.